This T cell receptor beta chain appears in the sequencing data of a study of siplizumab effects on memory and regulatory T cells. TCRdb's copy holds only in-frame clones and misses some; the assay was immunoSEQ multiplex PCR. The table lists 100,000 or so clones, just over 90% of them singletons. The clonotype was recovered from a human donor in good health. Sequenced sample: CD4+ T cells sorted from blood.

The CDR3 sequence: CASSSGFVLNEQFF. The CDR3, as DNA: TGTGCATCCTCTAGTGGGTTTGTCCTCAATGAGCAGTTCTTC. The chain uses TRBV5-4 and TRBJ2-1; D unclear. The CDR3 has 14 amino acids. Germline CDR1 is SGHNT and CDR2 is YYREEE (reference sequence). The full variable domain, completed using reference TRBV5-4 and TRBJ2-1, is ETGVTQSPTHLIKTRGQQVTLRCSSQSGHNTVSWYQQALGQGPQFIFQYYREEENGRGNFPPRFSGLQFPNYSSELNVNALELDDSALYLCASSSGFVLNEQFFGPGTRLTVL.